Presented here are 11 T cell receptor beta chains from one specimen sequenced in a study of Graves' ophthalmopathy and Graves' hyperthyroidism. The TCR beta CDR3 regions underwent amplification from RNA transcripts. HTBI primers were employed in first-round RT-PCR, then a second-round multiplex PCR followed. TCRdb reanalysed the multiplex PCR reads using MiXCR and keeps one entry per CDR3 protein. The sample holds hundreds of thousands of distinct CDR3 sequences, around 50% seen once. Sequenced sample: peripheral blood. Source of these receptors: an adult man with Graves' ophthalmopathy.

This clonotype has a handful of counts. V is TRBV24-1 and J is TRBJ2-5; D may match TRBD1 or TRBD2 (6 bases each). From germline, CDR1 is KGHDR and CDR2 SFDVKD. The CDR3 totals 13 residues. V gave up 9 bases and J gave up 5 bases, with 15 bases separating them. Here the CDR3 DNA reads TGTGCCACCGGAGGGGAGAGGGGGGAGACCCAGTACTTC. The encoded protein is CATGGERGETQYF.

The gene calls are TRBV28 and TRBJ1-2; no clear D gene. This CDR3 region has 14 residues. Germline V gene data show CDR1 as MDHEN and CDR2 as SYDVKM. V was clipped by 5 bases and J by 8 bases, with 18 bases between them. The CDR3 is CASSPDDVVAGYTF. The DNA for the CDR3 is TGTGCCAGCAGTCCTGACGATGTCGTCGCAGGCTACACCTTC.

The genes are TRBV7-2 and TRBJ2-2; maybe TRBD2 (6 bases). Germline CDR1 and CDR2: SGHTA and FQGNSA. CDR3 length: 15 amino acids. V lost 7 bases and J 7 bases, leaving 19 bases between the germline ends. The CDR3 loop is CASTYRLRGSGELFF. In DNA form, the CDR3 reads TGTGCCAGCACCTATCGTTTGCGGGGAAGCGGGGAGCTGTTTTTT.

CDR3 DNA: TGTGCCAGCAGATTGATGGATACAGGGGAGCTGTTTTTT. This gives the protein CASRLMDTGELFF. The gene calls are TRBV2 and TRBJ2-2; D remains ambiguous. CDR1 is SNHLY and CDR2 is FYNNEI in the germline V gene. The CDR3 spans 13 residues. Trimming shortened V by 6 bases and J by 8 bases, and 13 bases separated the two germline ends.

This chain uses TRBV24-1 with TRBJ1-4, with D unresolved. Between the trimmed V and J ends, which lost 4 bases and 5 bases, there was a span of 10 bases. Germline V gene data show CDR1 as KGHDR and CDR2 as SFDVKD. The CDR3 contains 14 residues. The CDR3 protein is CATSEAGKNEKLFF. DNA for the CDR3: TGTGCCACCAGTGAGGCCGGAAAGAATGAAAAACTGTTTTTT.

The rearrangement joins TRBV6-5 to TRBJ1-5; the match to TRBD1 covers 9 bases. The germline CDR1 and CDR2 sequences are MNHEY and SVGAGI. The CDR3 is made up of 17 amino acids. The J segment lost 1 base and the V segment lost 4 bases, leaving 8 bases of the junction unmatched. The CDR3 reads CASSSFRQGGSNQPQHF. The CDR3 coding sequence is TGTGCCAGCAGTTCCTTCAGACAGGGGGGAAGCAATCAGCCCCAGCATTTT.

The CDR3 loop reads CSAILTGANYGYTF. In nucleotides, the CDR3 is TGCAGTGCTATCCTGACAGGTGCTAACTATGGCTACACCTTC. V is TRBV20-1 and J is TRBJ1-2, with D possibly matching TRBD1 (6 bases). This CDR3 region has 14 residues. V was shortened by 4 bases and J by 0 bases, with 12 bases between the two germline ends. Germline lookup yields CDR1 DFQATT and CDR2 SNEGSKA (reference sequence).

CDR3 nucleotides: TGTGCCAGCAGCTCCTTAGGGGGGGTTTACGAGCAGTACTTC. Its translation: CASSSLGGVYEQYF. The rearrangement joins TRBV5-5 to TRBJ2-7; tentative D call: TRBD2 (7 bases). The V gene lost 3 bases and the J gene lost 4 bases, with 14 bases spanning the gap. The germline V gene has CDR1 SGHKS and CDR2 YYEKEE (reference sequence). The CDR3 has 14 residues.

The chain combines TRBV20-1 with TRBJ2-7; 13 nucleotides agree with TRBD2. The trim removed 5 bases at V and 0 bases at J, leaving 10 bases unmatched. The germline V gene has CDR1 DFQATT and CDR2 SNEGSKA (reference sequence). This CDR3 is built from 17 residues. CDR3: CSAYKSGTSGNSYEQYF. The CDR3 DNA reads TGCAGTGCTTACAAGTCCGGGACTAGCGGGAACTCCTACGAGCAGTACTTC.

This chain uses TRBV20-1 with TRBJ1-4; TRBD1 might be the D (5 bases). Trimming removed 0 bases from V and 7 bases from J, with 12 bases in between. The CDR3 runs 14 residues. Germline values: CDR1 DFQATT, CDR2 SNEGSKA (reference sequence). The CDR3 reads CSARDLRAGEKLFF. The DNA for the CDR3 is TGCAGTGCTAGAGATCTCAGGGCGGGTGAAAAACTGTTTTTT.

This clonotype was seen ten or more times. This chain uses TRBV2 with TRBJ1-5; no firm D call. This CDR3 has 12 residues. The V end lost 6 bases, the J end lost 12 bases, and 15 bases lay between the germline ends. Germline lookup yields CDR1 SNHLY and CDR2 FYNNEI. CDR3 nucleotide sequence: TGTGCCAGCAGGCAAAATCGCGAGGGCCAGCATTTT. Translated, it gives CASRQNREGQHF.